The rows below give T cell receptor beta chains drawn from one sample of a study of cytomegalovirus exposure and HLA in healthy donors. The table came from immunoSEQ multiplex PCR; TCRdb's copy has only in-frame clones and leaves some out. The sample includes 150,000 to 200,000 clones, roughly 80% seen only once; the top ten take around 8%. Material for sequencing was PBMCs. Source of these receptors: a male donor in good health and CMV-seropositive. CDR3s include the opening cysteine and the closing phenylalanine or tryptophan. D genes are given only for firm matches. Not every row has a clone size; where given, it reads once, few, many or a size class.

-	TRBD2	TRBV7-2	TRBJ2-1	CASSRRTSGGNEQFF	TGTGCCAGCAGCCGACGGACTAGCGGGGGTAATGAGCAGTTCTTC
-	-	TRBV6-1	TRBJ2-7	CASSGVFPYRVGAAYEQYF	TGTGCCAGCAGTGGGGTTTTTCCATACAGGGTCGGGGCAGCCTACGAGCAGTACTTC
few	TRBD1	TRBV5-6	TRBJ1-1	CASSPTPRTGGTEAFF	TGTGCCAGCAGCCCGACACCCCGGACAGGGGGCACTGAAGCTTTCTTT
-	-	TRBV10-1	TRBJ2-2	CASSEQSGTGELFF	TGCGCCAGCAGTGAACAGTCGGGGACCGGGGAGCTGTTTTTT
-	-	TRBV28	TRBJ1-3	CASSLDSSGNTIYF	TGTGCCAGCAGTTTGGACAGCTCTGGAAACACCATATATTTT
-	TRBD2	TRBV10-3	TRBJ2-1	CAISPSAGRDASYNEQFF	TGTGCCATCAGCCCCTCGGCGGGGAGGGACGCTTCCTACAATGAGCAGTTCTTC
-	-	TRBV18	TRBJ1-5	CASSPTGSSNQPQHF	TGTGCCAGCTCACCCACAGGGAGTAGCAATCAGCCCCAGCATTTT
once	-	TRBV27	TRBJ1-5	CASSLNPRGARQPQHF	TGTGCCAGCAGTTTAAATCCCCGGGGGGCTCGTCAGCCCCAGCATTTT
-	-	TRBV18	TRBJ2-5	CASSPSPGAGETQYF	TGTGCCAGCTCACCGTCCCCTGGGGCCGGAGAGACCCAGTACTTC
few	-	TRBV7-9	TRBJ2-1	CASSLHGLNNEQFF	TGTGCCAGCAGCTTACACGGACTGAACAATGAGCAGTTCTTC
-	-	TRBV15	TRBJ2-7	CATSRRREDEQYF	TGTGCCACCAGCAGGCGAAGGGAGGACGAGCAGTACTTC
-	-	TRBV13	TRBJ2-1	CASSLVAGSWNEQFF	TGTGCCAGCAGCTTAGTGGCGGGATCCTGGAATGAGCAGTTCTTC
-	TRBD1	TRBV5-1	TRBJ2-6	CASSLEGAAGANGLTF	TGCGCCAGCAGCTTGGAGGGGGCTGCTGGGGCCAACGGCCTGACTTTC
-	-	TRBV30	TRBJ2-5	CAWSVAGGETQYF	TGTGCCTGGAGTGTAGCAGGGGGGGAGACCCAGTACTTC
-	-	TRBV2	TRBJ1-6	CATGREPRTPLHF	TGTGCCACTGGACGGGAACCCAGGACGCCCCTCCACTTT
once	-	TRBV7-6	TRBJ1-1	CASSTQGSRTEAFF	TGTGCCAGCAGCACCCAGGGGTCGAGGACTGAAGCTTTCTTT
-	-	TRBV15	TRBJ2-1	CATSRGSSGRGNEQFF	TGTGCCACCAGCAGGGGAAGTAGCGGAAGGGGCAATGAGCAGTTCTTC
-	-	TRBV5-4	TRBJ2-7	CASSFRIGQGGEQYF	TGTGCCAGCAGCTTCCGGATAGGGCAGGGGGGCGAGCAGTACTTC